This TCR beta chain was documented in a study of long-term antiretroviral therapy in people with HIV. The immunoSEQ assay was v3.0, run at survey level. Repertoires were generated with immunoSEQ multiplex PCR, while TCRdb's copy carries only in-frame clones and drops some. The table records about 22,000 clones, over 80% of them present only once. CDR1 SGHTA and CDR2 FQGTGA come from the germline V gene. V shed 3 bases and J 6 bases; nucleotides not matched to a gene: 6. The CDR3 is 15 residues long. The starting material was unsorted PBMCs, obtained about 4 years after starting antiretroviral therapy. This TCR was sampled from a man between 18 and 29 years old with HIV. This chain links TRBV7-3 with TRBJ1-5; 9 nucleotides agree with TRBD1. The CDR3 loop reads CASSLGQGKIQPQHF. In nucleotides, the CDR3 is TGTGCCAGCAGCTTGGGACAGGGTAAGATTCAGCCCCAGCATTTT.